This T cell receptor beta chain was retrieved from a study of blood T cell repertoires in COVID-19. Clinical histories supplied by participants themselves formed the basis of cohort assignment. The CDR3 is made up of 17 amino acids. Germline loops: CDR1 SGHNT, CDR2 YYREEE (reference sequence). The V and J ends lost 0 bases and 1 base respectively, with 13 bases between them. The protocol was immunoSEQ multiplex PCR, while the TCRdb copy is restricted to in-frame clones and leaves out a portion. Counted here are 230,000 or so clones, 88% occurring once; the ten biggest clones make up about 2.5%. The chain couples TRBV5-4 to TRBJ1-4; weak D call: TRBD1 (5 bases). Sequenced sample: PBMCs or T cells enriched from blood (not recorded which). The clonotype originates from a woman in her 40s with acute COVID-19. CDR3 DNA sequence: TGTGCCAGCAGCTTGGCCTCCGGGGGGGGAACTAATGAAAAACTGTTTTTT. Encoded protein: CASSLASGGGTNEKLFF.